These T cell receptor beta chains were read from a single sample in a study of blood T cell repertoires in COVID-19. Method: immunoSEQ multiplex PCR; TCRdb's copy keeps in-frame clones and lacks some. Here the sample spans tens of thousands of clones, more than 85% being singletons. The sample was peripheral blood. These receptors all stem from a man aged 55 to 70 with acute or convalescent COVID-19. Each CDR3 is given with its conserved first and last residue. A D gene is named only where the DNA matches it firmly. Only some rows state a clone size, as once, few, many or a class for expanded clones.

- - TRBJ1-2 TRBV6-2/TRBV6-3 TGTGCCAGCAGTTATCTGAACGCTAGACGGGAGGGCGGCTACACCTTC CASSYLNARREGGYTF
- few TRBJ1-1 TRBV11-3 TGTGCCAGCAGCTTAGAAGCGGGGGTGACTGAAGCTTTCTTT CASSLEAGVTEAFF
- - TRBJ1-4 TRBV5-1 TGCGCCAGCCTACGCATGACAGTCACAACTAATGAAAAACTGTTTTTT CASLRMTVTTNEKLFF
- - TRBJ1-6 TRBV6-4 TGTGCCAGCAGTGAGGGGAGGGGAAATTCACCCCTCCACTTT CASSEGRGNSPLHF
- - TRBJ1-2 TRBV11-2 TGTGCCAGCAGCCCTAAAACAGGCGGGGGATACACCTTC CASSPKTGGGYTF
- - TRBJ2-5 TRBV21-1 TGTGCCAGCAGCAAAGAAAACTACTTACCTGTGGAGACCCAGTACTTC CASSKENYLPVETQYF
TRBD2 - TRBJ2-5 TRBV9 TGTGCCAGCAGCGCCGATGGGACTAGCGGGAGTATAGAGACCCAGTACTTC CASSADGTSGSIETQYF
TRBD1 once TRBJ1-5 TRBV14 TGTGCCAGCAGCCTAGTGACAGGGGGTAACAATCAGCCCCAGCATTTT CASSLVTGGNNQPQHF
- - TRBJ2-1 TRBV3-1/TRBV3-2 TGTGCCAGCAGCCATCTCGGGGGAACGAGCTCCTACAATGAGCAGTTCTTC CASSHLGGTSSYNEQFF
TRBD1 - TRBJ1-2 TRBV6-5 TGTGCCAGCAGAGGGGGGACAGGGGACGGCTACACCTTC CASRGGTGDGYTF
- - TRBJ2-2 TRBV9 TGTGCCAGCAGCGTATCTGGGACAACGCCCGGGGAGCTGTTTTTT CASSVSGTTPGELFF
TRBD1 - TRBJ1-5 TRBV19 TGTGCCAGTAACCGTGGACAGGGTGGCAATCAGCCCCAGCATTTT CASNRGQGGNQPQHF
TRBD1 - TRBJ2-1 TRBV30 TGTGCCTGGAGTGTAGGGGACAGGAGCAGGGACAATGAGCAGTTCTTC CAWSVGDRSRDNEQFF
TRBD2 once TRBJ2-1 TRBV9 TGTGCCAGCAGCGTAGAACCCCGGGAGGGACGCTGGTACAATGAGCAGTTCTTC CASSVEPREGRWYNEQFF
- - TRBJ2-7 TRBV29-1 TGCAGCGTCCAGGTCGGCGAGCAGTACTTC CSVQVGEQYF
- - TRBJ1-1 TRBV5-1 TGCGCCAGCAGCTTGGACAGGACTGAAGCTTTCTTT CASSLDRTEAFF
- - TRBJ1-1 TRBV2 TGTGCCAGCAGTGCCAGGGCTCGTTACGCTGAAGCTTTCTTT CASSARARYAEAFF
TRBD1 - TRBJ1-4 TRBV30 TGTGCCTGGAGAAGACAGGGATTTGAGGAAAAACTGTTTTTT CAWRRQGFEEKLFF
TRBD1 - TRBJ1-2 TRBV5-1 TGCGCCAGCAGCTTGGGATCCGGGACAGGGGCTGCTGGCTACACCTTC CASSLGSGTGAAGYTF
- - TRBJ1-5 TRBV12-3/TRBV12-4 TGTGCCAGCAACTCTTTTACTCAGCCCCAGCATTTT CASNSFTQPQHF
- - TRBJ2-3 TRBV10-3 TGTGCCATCAGTGAGAAGAGTTTCAGCACAGATACGCAGTATTTT CAISEKSFSTDTQYF
- - TRBJ1-1 TRBV15 TGTGCCACCTCCGCGACTGGGAACACTGAAGCTTTCTTT CATSATGNTEAFF
TRBD1 - TRBJ2-1 TRBV10-3 TGTGCCATCAGCCCCCCAGGGGGCTTGGGCAATGAGCAGTTCTTC CAISPPGGLGNEQFF
- - TRBJ1-2 TRBV11-2 TGTGCCAGCAGCTTAATTATACGGGAAGAAAACTATGGCTACACCTTC CASSLIIREENYGYTF
- - TRBJ1-2 TRBV6-5 TGTGCCAGCGTCCCTCGGCAGGGAAGCGGCTACACCTTC CASVPRQGSGYTF
- once TRBJ2-2 TRBV27 TGTGCCAGCAGTCCTTTAGCCGGGGAGCTGTTTTTT CASSPLAGELFF
- - TRBJ1-1 TRBV27 TGTGCCAGCAGTCCGAAGAGGGAATGGGGCACTGAAGCTTTCTTT CASSPKREWGTEAFF
- - TRBJ2-7 TRBV5-1 TGCGCCAGCAGCTTCAAGAGGGAGCAGTACTTC CASSFKREQYF
TRBD1 - TRBJ1-5 TRBV28 TGTGCCAGCACCGACCTAGCAGGGGGCGGGCAGCCCCAGCATTTT CASTDLAGGGQPQHF
TRBD1 - TRBJ1-2 TRBV12-5 TGTGCTAGTGGTTTGGTACTGACAGGGATGAACAGTATATCTGGCTACACCTTC CASGLVLTGMNSISGYTF
- - TRBJ1-1 TRBV7-3 TGTGCCAGCAGCGAGACAGTTTCTTTGACTGAAGCTTTCTTT CASSETVSLTEAFF
TRBD2 - TRBJ2-1 TRBV19 TGTGCCAGTAGTAGACGACTAGCGGGAGGCGTCAATGAGCAGTTCTTC CASSRRLAGGVNEQFF
- - TRBJ1-1 TRBV2 TGTGCCAGCAGAGGACTACGGGGAAGGGGAGCTTTCTTT CASRGLRGRGAFF
TRBD1 - TRBJ2-7 TRBV2 TGTGCCAGCAGTCTCGTGGGCAGGGGGAGCTCCTACGAGCAGTACTTC CASSLVGRGSSYEQYF
- - TRBJ2-2 TRBV18 TGTGCCAGCTCACGGCAGAACACCGGGGAGCTGTTTTTT CASSRQNTGELFF
- - TRBJ2-3 TRBV9 TGTGCCAGCAGCGTAGATGGGGCAGGATACACAGATACGCAGTATTTT CASSVDGAGYTDTQYF
- - TRBJ1-1 TRBV6-5 TGTGCCAGCAGTAACCCACAGGGAAGGGGCACTGAAGCTTTCTTT CASSNPQGRGTEAFF
- - TRBJ1-1 TRBV29-1 TGCAGCGGGTCGCTAGACACTGAAGCTTTCTTT CSGSLDTEAFF
- - TRBJ2-7 TRBV6-1 TGTGCCAGCAATGAACTAGGGAGCACCTACGAGCAGTACTTC CASNELGSTYEQYF
- - TRBJ2-5 TRBV9 TGTGCCAGCAGCTCGCAGGGGTACCAAGAGACCCAGTACTTC CASSSQGYQETQYF
TRBD1 - TRBJ2-5 TRBV5-1 TGCGCCAGCAGCTTGGGTCCAACGACAGGGCCTGAAGAGACCCAGTACTTC CASSLGPTTGPEETQYF
- - TRBJ1-4 TRBV19 TGTGCCAGTAGTTCATCGGGTGCAACTAATGAAAAACTGTTTTTT CASSSSGATNEKLFF
TRBD2 once TRBJ2-1 TRBV5-1 TGCGCCAGCAAGGGGGTTAGTGGGGTGACTAGCGTCTCACCCTCCTACAATGAGCAGTTCTTC CASKGVSGVTSVSPSYNEQFF
- - TRBJ2-1 TRBV12-3/TRBV12-4 TGTGCCAGCAGTTTAGGGGGGCGGAATGAGCAGTTCTTC CASSLGGRNEQFF
TRBD1 - TRBJ1-2 TRBV15 TGTGCCACCAGATCGACAGGGGCTAACTATGGCTACACCTTC CATRSTGANYGYTF
TRBD2 once TRBJ2-3 TRBV5-6 TGTGCCAGCAGCTTAGGACTAGCGTCTAGCACAGATACGCAGTATTTT CASSLGLASSTDTQYF
TRBD2 - TRBJ2-3 TRBV6-5 TGTGCCAGCAGTTACGGACTAGCGGTAAACACAGATACGCAGTATTTT CASSYGLAVNTDTQYF
TRBD1 - TRBJ2-2 TRBV7-2 TGTGCCAGCAGCTTAAGACAGGGGCGGGCCACCGGGGAGCTGTTTTTT CASSLRQGRATGELFF
- - TRBJ2-5 TRBV11-3 TGTGCCAGCAGCTTAGGGGCCGCGGGGGCAGGGGAGGAGACCCAGTACTTC CASSLGAAGAGEETQYF
- - TRBJ1-1 TRBV28 TGTGCCAGCAGTAGGTCCGGGGATCACACTGAAGCTTTCTTT CASSRSGDHTEAFF
- - TRBJ1-1 TRBV19 TGTGCCAGTAGTATAGCGCCTAGAGGTTTCCCGAACACTGAAGCTTTCTTT CASSIAPRGFPNTEAFF